This entry lists 28 T cell receptor beta chains sequenced from one sample in a study of CD8+ T cells in alopecia areata (dated by TCRdb to between 2018 and 2020). Libraries were built with the immunoSEQ multiplex PCR assay. RNA was extracted from all samples and reverse transcribed into cDNA as template for TCR sequencing. TCRdb stores this immuneACCESS table with in-frame sequences only. Part of the clones is absent; in the studies checked, under half of the shortfall reflects unresolved V genes, and no reason is known for the rest. A total of more than 200,000 clones appear in this sample, 67% of them only once. Clones ranked in the top ten supply approximately 1.2% of the sample. What the time point label conveys for this sample: baseline before oral tofacitinib. Here the sequenced sample was CD4+ T cells sorted from blood, taken at week 0. The receptors shown here come from a human donor with alopecia areata.

This clone was observed a few times. The CDR3 loop is CASSVQTNTEAFF. The CDR3 nucleotides read TGTGCCAGCAGCGTACAGACGAACACTGAAGCTTTCTTT. The chain is built from TRBV9 and TRBJ1-1; no clear D. Trimming took off 1 base at V and 1 base at J, with 5 bases between the two ends. CDR3 length: 13 residues. Germline CDR1 SGDLS, CDR2 YYNGEE.

This clone came up many times. This chain links TRBV19 with TRBJ2-3; 8 nucleotides line up with TRBD1. Germline V gene lookup returns CDR1 LNHDA and CDR2 SQIVND (reference sequence). After removal of 5 bases from V and 4 bases from J, the junction contained 11 bases not matched to a gene. The CDR3 loop spans 16 amino acids. The CDR3 sequence is CASSPLTGDLADTQYF. In nucleotides, the CDR3 is TGTGCCAGTAGTCCTCTGACAGGGGATCTCGCAGATACGCAGTATTTT.

V and J are TRBV30 and TRBJ2-1; D is uncertain. Germline V CDR1 and CDR2: GTSNPN, SVGIG (reference sequence). The length of the CDR3 is 12 residues. Trimming stripped 2 bases from V and 8 bases from J, with 10 bases between. The CDR3 here is CAWSPGPHEQFF. The DNA for the CDR3 is TGTGCCTGGAGTCCTGGCCCCCATGAGCAGTTCTTC.

V is TRBV4-1 and J is TRBJ2-3; D call uncertain. The germline V gene has CDR1 MGHRA and CDR2 YSYEKL. Deletions cut 0 bases from V and 0 bases from J, with 7 bases between. This CDR3 is built from 15 residues. CDR3 sequence: CASSQDVASTDTQYF. DNA for the CDR3: TGCGCCAGCAGCCAAGATGTGGCTAGCACAGATACGCAGTATTTT.

This clone was detected only a few times. The chain is built from TRBV29-1 and TRBJ2-7, with no clear D. Germline V gene data show CDR1 as SQVTM and CDR2 as ANQGSEA. The CDR3 length is 13 residues. V was trimmed by 5 bases and J by 4 bases, leaving 15 bases between them. As DNA, the CDR3 is TGCAGCGTTTTATCCCAGGAGCGATACGAGCAGTACTTC. Amino acid sequence: CSVLSQERYEQYF.

This chain joins TRBV29-1 and TRBJ2-1; possibly TRBD2 for D (6 bases). The CDR3 covers 12 residues. Trimming pared 8 bases from V and 8 bases from J, leaving 16 bases between. Germline assignment: CDR1 SQVTM and CDR2 ANQGSEA. The CDR3 loop reads CSLNTGGDEQFF. The CDR3 DNA sequence: TGCAGCCTCAATACGGGCGGGGATGAGCAGTTCTTC.

This clone was recorded a few times. The rearrangement links TRBV30 to TRBJ1-4, with a possible D match to TRBD1 (6 bases). This CDR3 comprises 15 residues. Per the germline V gene, CDR1 is GTSNPN and CDR2 is SVGIG (reference sequence). V lost 5 bases, J lost 4 bases, and 17 bases lay in between. In nucleotides, the CDR3 is TGTGCCTGGTGCCTTCAGGGGCAAAGTAATGAAAAACTGTTTTTT. The encoded protein is CAWCLQGQSNEKLFF.

This clone was seen just once. The chain is built from TRBV18 and TRBJ2-7; no reliable D call. Germline CDR1 KGHSH, CDR2 LQKENI. V was cut by 1 base and J by 3 bases, with 4 bases left in between. The length of the CDR3 is 12 residues. The CDR3 protein is CASSPQIYEQYF. CDR3 nucleotides: TGTGCCAGCTCACCACAGATCTACGAGCAGTACTTC.

V usage is TRBV13 and J usage is TRBJ1-1; no clear D gene. CDR1 is PRHDT, CDR2 FYEKMQ, per germline (reference sequence). With 1 base removed from V and 5 bases from J, the gap between germline ends came to 11 bases. This CDR3 spans 14 amino acids. The CDR3 DNA reads TGTGCCAGCAGCTTAGTTTACGGTAGTACTGAAGCTTTCTTT. This codes for CASSLVYGSTEAFF.

This sequence joins TRBV10-3 and TRBJ1-1; a weak D match, TRBD1 (6 bases). The CDR3 spans 14 residues. CDR1 and CDR2 from the germline V gene are ENHRY and SYGVKD. Between the trimmed V and J ends, which lost 1 base and 1 base, there was a span of 7 bases. CDR3 DNA sequence: TGTGCCATCAGTGAGTTGGGACAGAACACTGAAGCTTTCTTT. This codes for CAISELGQNTEAFF.

The chain joins TRBV27 to TRBJ2-1; D is unresolved. Germline values: CDR1 MNHEY, CDR2 SMNVEV (reference sequence). V dropped 5 bases and J dropped 6 bases, with 11 bases sitting between them. The length of the CDR3 is 13 residues. The CDR3 bases are TGTGCCAGCAGTCAACTCGGCGGCAATGAGCAGTTCTTC. Translating gives CASSQLGGNEQFF.

The chain has TRBV7-2 and TRBJ1-6, with D perhaps TRBD1 (5 bases). V lost 7 bases and J 8 bases, leaving 18 bases between the germline ends. Germline V gives CDR1 SGHTA, CDR2 FQGNSA. CDR3 size: 15 residues. The CDR3 protein is CASTYAAGTDSPLHF. The CDR3 coding sequence is TGTGCCAGCACCTACGCGGCGGGGACCGATTCACCCCTCCACTTT.

The gene calls are TRBV15 and TRBJ2-2; tentative D call: TRBD1 (5 bases). V lost 0 bases to trimming and J lost 4 bases, with 12 bases between them. Germline CDR1 LNHNV, CDR2 YYDKDF (reference sequence). This CDR3 is built from 16 residues. CDR3 loop: CATSRDRVEVTGELFF. The DNA for the CDR3 is TGTGCCACCAGCAGAGACAGGGTAGAGGTCACCGGGGAGCTGTTTTTT.

V and J are TRBV6-5 and TRBJ1-2; D remains unclear. V was trimmed by 6 bases and J by 4 bases, leaving 6 bases between them. Germline loops: CDR1 MNHEY, CDR2 SVGAGI. The CDR3 totals 11 residues. CDR3 sequence (DNA): TGTGCCAGCAGAGAGGGCTATGGCTACACCTTC. This translates into CASREGYGYTF.

Comments on this clone: The sample holds other DNA sequences that translate to the same CDR3. V gene TRBV29-1 combines with J gene TRBJ2-7; 7 positions match TRBD1. The CDR3 has 12 residues. V was pared by 7 bases and J by 4 bases, with 7 bases of the junction left unmatched. CDR1 SQVTM and CDR2 ANQGSEA come from the germline V gene. CDR3 DNA: TGCAGCGCCTCCGGGACAGCTTACGAGCAGTACTTC. It encodes CSASGTAYEQYF.

The chain employs TRBV4-3 and TRBJ2-3; D possibly corresponds to TRBD1 (5 bases). V dropped 0 bases and J dropped 4 bases, with 5 bases sitting between them. CDR3 size: 13 residues. Germline V lookup: CDR1 LGHNA, CDR2 YSLEER. The CDR3 bases are TGCGCCAGCAGCCAAGAGGGGCCAGATACGCAGTATTTT. Its translation: CASSQEGPDTQYF.

The chain is built from TRBV30 and TRBJ1-1, with D perhaps matching TRBD1 (5 bases). Germline V lookup: CDR1 GTSNPN, CDR2 SVGIG (reference sequence). Trimming removed 4 bases from V and 4 bases from J, with 10 bases in between. The CDR3 length is 12 residues. CDR3 DNA sequence: TGTGCCTGGATGGGGGGTTTCACTGAAGCTTTCTTT. Residues: CAWMGGFTEAFF.

Remarks on this clone: Distinct nucleotide sequences in the sample also encode this CDR3. The chain carries TRBV25-1 and TRBJ2-5, with a weak D call TRBD2 (7 bases). Germline CDR1 and CDR2: MGHDK and SYGVNS. V dropped 2 bases and J dropped 4 bases, with 11 bases sitting between them. The CDR3 is 14 residues long. CDR3 in DNA: TGTGCCAGCAGTGAAGGGGGGGCCGGAGAGACCCAGTACTTC. It specifies CASSEGGAGETQYF.

V and J are TRBV4-1 and TRBJ2-1, with 11 bases fitting TRBD2. V trimming: 0 bases; J trimming: 4 bases; junction bases outside the gene matches: 8. This CDR3 comprises 18 residues. In germline, CDR1 is MGHRA, CDR2 YSYEKL. DNA of the CDR3: TGCGCCAGCAGCCAAGATGGTAGCGGGGGGGCCAGGTACAATGAGCAGTTCTTC. It translates to CASSQDGSGGARYNEQFF.

This rearrangement joins TRBV5-1 to TRBJ1-2, with 10 bases fitting TRBD1. The CDR3 has 14 residues. The trim removed 4 bases at V and 7 bases at J, leaving 7 bases unmatched. Germline V gives CDR1 SGHRS, CDR2 YFSETQ. CDR3 sequence: CASSVRQGAGGYTF. CDR3 DNA: TGCGCCAGCAGCGTAAGACAGGGGGCAGGTGGCTACACCTTC. Looking up the rest from reference TRBV5-1 and TRBJ1-2 gives the full variable domain: KAGVTQTPRYLIKTRGQQVTLSCSPISGHRSVSWYQQTPGQGLQFLFEYFSETQRNKGNFPGRFSGRQFSNSRSEMNVSTLELGDSALYLCASSVRQGAGGYTFGSGTRLTVV.

The chain links TRBV25-1 to TRBJ1-1; D might be TRBD1 (6 bases). Germline CDR1 MGHDK, CDR2 SYGVNS. V lost 3 bases and J lost 5, with 13 bases in between. The CDR3 contains 14 residues. CDR3 in DNA: TGTGCCAGCAGTGATATCAGGGGTGGTACTGAAGCTTTCTTT. Translation: CASSDIRGGTEAFF. Complete variable domain (other parts from reference TRBV25-1 and TRBJ1-1): EADIYQTPRYLVIGTGKKITLECSQTMGHDKMYWYQQDPGMELHLIHYSYGVNSTEKGDLSSESTVSRIRTEHFPLTLESARPSHTSQYLCASSDIRGGTEAFFGQGTRLTVV.

This chain joins TRBV4-1 and TRBJ2-6; possibly TRBD1 for D (5 bases). Germline loops: CDR1 MGHRA, CDR2 YSYEKL. The CDR3 loop spans 16 amino acids. The V and J ends lost 0 bases and 2 bases respectively, with 8 bases between them. The CDR3, as DNA: TGCGCCAGCAGCCAAGAACAGGACACTGGGGCCAACGTCCTGACTTTC. As protein: CASSQEQDTGANVLTF.

This chain links TRBV7-3 with TRBJ2-7; D tentatively fits TRBD1 or TRBD2 (5 bases each). Looked up from germline, CDR1 is SGHTA and CDR2 is FQGTGA. Between the trimmed V and J ends, which lost 8 bases and 6 bases, there was a span of 14 bases. CDR3 length: 12 amino acids. CDR3 protein: CASSPGPTEQYF. The CDR3, as DNA: TGTGCCAGCTCCCCGGGACCGACCGAGCAGTACTTC.

The chain joins TRBV9 to TRBJ2-3; D may match TRBD1 or TRBD2 (6 bases each). The germline V gene has CDR1 SGDLS and CDR2 YYNGEE. The CDR3 totals 16 residues. The V and J ends lost 0 bases and 4 bases respectively, with 15 bases between them. This chain's CDR3 is CASSVDGGRLADTQYF. The DNA of the CDR3 is TGTGCCAGCAGCGTAGATGGGGGGCGGTTGGCAGATACGCAGTATTTT.

This rearrangement joins TRBV5-1 to TRBJ1-1; D is ambiguous. Trimming stripped 0 bases from V and 1 base from J, with 10 bases between. Germline V gene lookup returns CDR1 SGHRS and CDR2 YFSETQ. This CDR3 comprises 15 residues. CDR3 region: CASSLVVGRNTEAFF. The DNA for the CDR3 is TGCGCCAGCAGCTTGGTGGTAGGGAGGAACACTGAAGCTTTCTTT.

V and J are TRBV30 and TRBJ2-7; 12 bases fit TRBD2. V lost 7 bases and J lost 4; bases outside the gene matches: 2. Germline values: CDR1 GTSNPN, CDR2 SVGIG (reference sequence). The CDR3 has 12 amino acids. In nucleotides, the CDR3 is TGTGCCTTGACTAGCGGGGGATACGAGCAGTACTTC. This codes for CALTSGGYEQYF.

This clone was counted only a few times. V is TRBV30 and J is TRBJ1-6; 8 positions match TRBD1. Germline V gene sequence: CDR1 GTSNPN, CDR2 SVGIG (reference sequence). The length of the CDR3 is 14 residues. The V gene end was trimmed by 3 bases and the J gene end by 9 bases; junction bases not matched to a gene: 7. CDR3 DNA: TGTGCCTGGAGCCGGACAGGGTTGGGTTCACCCCTCCACTTT. Translation: CAWSRTGLGSPLHF.

This clone came up a few times. This sequence joins TRBV9 and TRBJ1-1, with D hard to call. V was pared by 1 base and J by 2 bases, with 12 bases between. The CDR3 extends over 15 amino acids. From germline, CDR1 is SGDLS and CDR2 YYNGEE. CDR3 in DNA: TGTGCCAGCAGCGTATCCCAAGTTCCAAACACTGAAGCTTTCTTT. Protein sequence: CASSVSQVPNTEAFF.